These T cell receptor beta chains were read from a single sample in a study of T cell responses to AZD1222 COVID-19 vaccine. The method was immunoSEQ multiplex PCR; TCRdb's version includes in-frame clones alone and lacks a portion of them. The sample contains approximately 140,000 clones, less than 95% of which appear only once. The specimen comprised peripheral blood, sampled on day 0 of AZD1222 vaccination. The receptors were sampled from an adult in good health. The CDR3 runs from the conserved cysteine through the conserved F or W. The order of the fields is clone size, V gene, D gene, J gene, CDR3 protein, CDR3 DNA. A D gene is named only where the DNA matches it firmly. Size is omitted from some rows. Given values are once, few, many or a class for expanded clones.

-,TRBV5-4,-,TRBJ1-3,CASSLVGAPSGNTIYF,TGTGCCAGCAGCTTGGTGGGGGCCCCCTCGGGGAACACCATATATTTT
-,TRBV6-2/TRBV6-3,-,TRBJ1-5,CASSMDYSNQPQHF,TGTGCCAGCAGTATGGATTATAGCAATCAGCCCCAGCATTTT
once,TRBV5-4,-,TRBJ2-3,CASSSGGGKTDTQYF,TGTGCCAGCAGCTCTGGAGGGGGGAAAACAGATACGCAGTATTTT
once,TRBV5-1,-,TRBJ1-1,CASSLQESTEAFF,TGCGCCAGCAGCTTGCAGGAGAGCACTGAAGCTTTCTTT
few,TRBV28,-,TRBJ2-7,CASSFGYEQYF,TGTGCCAGCAGTTTTGGCTACGAGCAGTACTTC
-,TRBV6-5,TRBD1,TRBJ1-1,CASRDRGNTEAFF,TGTGCCAGCAGGGACAGGGGGAACACTGAAGCTTTCTTT
-,TRBV6-5,TRBD2,TRBJ2-5,CASTRTSGRLETQYF,TGTGCCAGCACGAGGACTAGCGGGAGGTTGGAGACCCAGTACTTC
-,TRBV7-2,-,TRBJ1-1,CASSLSGTEAFF,TGTGCCAGCAGCTTATCAGGTACTGAAGCTTTCTTT
-,TRBV15,-,TRBJ2-7,CATSRDLGGPEQYF,TGTGCCACCAGCAGAGATCTTGGGGGTCCCGAGCAGTACTTC
few,TRBV28,TRBD1,TRBJ1-4,CASFSQGGGEKLFF,TGTGCCAGTTTTTCTCAGGGGGGAGGTGAAAAACTGTTTTTT
-,TRBV13,-,TRBJ1-5,CASSLRGQPQHF,TGTGCCAGCAGCTTACGGGGGCAGCCCCAGCATTTT
-,TRBV4-1,-,TRBJ1-5,CASSQEAAYSNQPQHF,TGCGCCAGCAGCCAAGAGGCGGCATATAGCAATCAGCCCCAGCATTTT
-,TRBV6-5,TRBD1,TRBJ1-2,CASRTGVLDGYTF,TGTGCCAGCCGGACAGGGGTACTGGATGGCTACACCTTC
-,TRBV28,-,TRBJ1-3,CASSSPSWLLSGNTIYF,TGTGCCAGCAGCTCCCCCTCATGGCTCCTCTCTGGAAACACCATATATTTT
-,TRBV19,-,TRBJ1-2,CASSSLGGLDNYGYTF,TGTGCCAGTAGTTCTCTCGGCGGCCTCGATAACTATGGCTACACCTTC
-,TRBV5-4,-,TRBJ2-1,CASSLRGSSYNEQFF,TGTGCCAGCAGCTTACGAGGGAGCTCCTACAATGAGCAGTTCTTC
-,TRBV10-3,-,TRBJ1-1,CAISFSGRHEAFF,TGTGCCATCAGTTTTTCGGGGAGGCATGAAGCTTTCTTT
once,TRBV11-3,-,TRBJ1-2,CASSLAGKDYGYTF,TGTGCCAGCAGCTTAGCAGGGAAGGACTATGGCTACACCTTC
once,TRBV6-2/TRBV6-3,-,TRBJ2-1,CASSPLGEQFF,TGTGCCAGCAGCCCCTTAGGGGAGCAGTTCTTC
once,TRBV5-1,TRBD1,TRBJ1-2,CASSSSGTATYGYTF,TGCGCCAGCAGCTCGTCCGGGACAGCGACCTATGGCTACACCTTC
-,TRBV7-3,-,TRBJ2-6,CASSSTAGANVLTF,TGTGCCAGCAGCTCCACAGCTGGGGCCAACGTCCTGACTTTC
-,TRBV6-2/TRBV6-3,TRBD1,TRBJ1-5,CASSRTGDVVQPQHF,TGTGCCAGCAGTCGGACAGGGGATGTGGTTCAGCCCCAGCATTTT
-,TRBV14,TRBD1,TRBJ1-4,CASSPRTGTGEKLFF,TGTGCCAGCAGTCCAAGGACCGGGACAGGGGAAAAACTGTTTTTT
-,TRBV28,-,TRBJ1-2,CASTGGGTIYGYTF,TGTGCCAGCACCGGGGGGGGGACAATCTATGGCTACACCTTC
-,TRBV7-8,TRBD1,TRBJ2-3,CASSTGGQGRGYF,TGTGCCAGCAGCACTGGGGGACAGGGAAGGGGGTATTTT
-,TRBV9,-,TRBJ1-1,CASSGTVNTEAFF,TGTGCCAGCAGCGGGACAGTTAACACTGAAGCTTTCTTT
-,TRBV21-1,-,TRBJ1-1,CASSNCLGGQAPNHTEAFF,TGTGCCAGCAGCAACTGTTTAGGGGGACAGGCCCCTAATCACACTGAAGCTTTCTTT
-,TRBV14,TRBD2,TRBJ2-1,CASSLWDRGVNEQFF,TGTGCCAGCAGCCTTTGGGACCGGGGGGTGAATGAGCAGTTCTTC
once,TRBV24-1,-,TRBJ2-3,CATSDSGRGADTQYF,TGTGCCACCAGTGATTCCGGCAGGGGAGCAGATACGCAGTATTTT
-,TRBV18,-,TRBJ1-4,CASSPRGDRSSNKLFF,TGTGCCAGCTCACCACGGGGTGACAGGTCTTCCAATAAACTGTTTTTT
-,TRBV3-1/TRBV3-2,-,TRBJ2-5,CASSQTTGPETQYF,TGTGCCAGCAGCCAGACAACAGGTCCAGAGACCCAGTACTTC
-,TRBV24-1,-,TRBJ2-1,CATGRSYNEQFF,TGTGCCACTGGGAGGTCCTACAATGAGCAGTTCTTC
-,TRBV27,-,TRBJ1-5,CASSLSGGGQPQHF,TGTGCCAGCAGTTTATCTGGGGGAGGGCAGCCCCAGCATTTT
-,TRBV29-1,-,TRBJ1-3,CSAWRGALDGNTIYF,TGCAGCGCATGGCGCGGGGCGTTGGATGGAAACACCATATATTTT
-,TRBV6-2/TRBV6-3,TRBD2,TRBJ2-1,CASSYAGGPQAEQFF,TGTGCCAGCAGTTACGCGGGGGGGCCACAGGCTGAGCAGTTCTTC
-,TRBV6-5,-,TRBJ2-7,CASSSGRTYEQYF,TGTGCCAGCAGTTCTGGTCGGACCTACGAGCAGTACTTC
-,TRBV3-1/TRBV3-2,TRBD1,TRBJ1-1,CASSQARRQGWTEAFF,TGTGCCAGCAGCCAAGCTAGGAGACAGGGGTGGACTGAAGCTTTCTTT
-,TRBV19,TRBD1,TRBJ2-1,CATGQINEQFF,TGTGCCACGGGACAGATCAATGAGCAGTTCTTC
-,TRBV11-3,-,TRBJ1-2,CASSFDGEMSGYTF,TGTGCCAGCAGCTTTGATGGGGAAATGAGTGGCTACACCTTC
-,TRBV19,TRBD1,TRBJ2-1,CASKDRPGVNEQFF,TGTGCCAGTAAGGACAGGCCAGGGGTAAATGAGCAGTTCTTC
-,TRBV7-6,TRBD2,TRBJ2-1,CASSLLAGVTPLTNEQFF,TGTGCCAGCAGCTTACTGGCGGGAGTTACGCCGTTAACCAATGAGCAGTTCTTC
few,TRBV5-1,-,TRBJ2-2,CASSLVPDNTGELFF,TGCGCCAGCAGCTTGGTCCCAGATAACACCGGGGAGCTGTTTTTT